One sample yielded the 27 T cell receptor beta chains listed below, sequenced in a study of CD8+ T cells in alopecia areata. cDNA prepared by RNA extraction and subsequent reverse transcription served as the template for sequencing. Libraries were prepared by immunoSEQ multiplex PCR; TCRdb keeps only in-frame clonotypes and omits some of them. In the table there are 150,000 or so clones, about 89% of which are singletons. Sequences were derived from CD8+ T cells sorted from blood, sampled at week 0. All receptors derive from a human donor with alopecia areata.

The gene calls are TRBV7-9 and TRBJ2-7; perhaps TRBD2 as D (5 bases). In germline, CDR1 is SEHNR, CDR2 FQNEAQ (reference sequence). This CDR3 is built from 14 residues. V lost 7 bases and J 7 bases, leaving 20 bases between the germline ends. CDR3 loop: CASTTSSLGGEQYF. As DNA, the CDR3 is TGTGCCAGCACCACGTCATCGCTCGGCGGGGAGCAGTACTTC.

The table lists this clone with a count of one. CDR3 sequence (DNA): TGCGCCAGCAGCCAAGATCGGATCACTGAAGCTTTCTTT. Translated: CASSQDRITEAFF. The chain recombines TRBV4-1 with TRBJ1-1; D ambiguous. The CDR3 contains 13 residues. With 0 bases removed from V and 4 bases from J, the gap between germline ends came to 6 bases. Germline CDR1 reads MGHRA; CDR2 reads YSYEKL.

The genes are TRBV6-4 and TRBJ2-2; 8 bases match TRBD1. V lost 2 bases, J lost 5 bases, and 4 bases stayed unmatched. The CDR3 has 15 residues. Germline V gene lookup returns CDR1 MRHNA and CDR2 SNTAGT. The CDR3 bases are TGTGCCAGCAGTGACCCAGGACAGGGTACCGGGGAGCTGTTTTTT. It specifies CASSDPGQGTGELFF.

This clone was counted between two and nine times. V usage is TRBV4-2 and J usage is TRBJ1-1; D unresolved. Trimming removed 0 bases from V and 8 bases from J, with 7 bases in between. The CDR3 loop spans 12 amino acids. Germline-derived CDR1 and CDR2 are LGHNA and YNFKEQ. The CDR3 DNA reads TGTGCCAGCAGCCAAGATATGGGGGAAGCTTTCTTT. As protein: CASSQDMGEAFF.

The chain's CDR3 is CASSQDSGGVYEQYF. The CDR3 nucleotides read TGCGCCAGCAGCCAAGATTCAGGGGGTGTCTACGAGCAGTACTTC. The chain carries TRBV4-1 and TRBJ2-7; 7 positions match TRBD1. Germline-derived CDR1 and CDR2 are MGHRA and YSYEKL. The CDR3 runs 15 residues. V gave up 0 bases and J gave up 3 bases; unmatched junction bases: 5.

The rearrangement links TRBV7-9 to TRBJ1-1; D possibly corresponds to TRBD1 (5 bases). Trimming took off 5 bases at V and 3 bases at J, with 13 bases between the two ends. Germline V gene data show CDR1 as SEHNR and CDR2 as FQNEAQ (reference sequence). The CDR3 contains 14 residues. CDR3 loop: CASSGDFVDTEAFF. As DNA, the CDR3 is TGTGCCAGCAGCGGGGACTTCGTGGACACTGAAGCTTTCTTT.

The gene calls are TRBV25-1 and TRBJ2-1; 7 bases match TRBD2. CDR1 MGHDK and CDR2 SYGVNS come from the germline V gene. The V segment lost 3 bases and the J segment 5 bases; nucleotides outside the gene matches: 10. The CDR3 extends over 16 amino acids. The CDR3 DNA reads TGTGCCAGCAGTGACCCCAAGACTACTAGCGACAATGAGCAGTTCTTC. Its translation: CASSDPKTTSDNEQFF.

The chain links TRBV13 to TRBJ1-3; no definite D call. The germline V gene encodes CDR1 PRHDT and CDR2 FYEKMQ (reference sequence). The CDR3 sequence is 14 residues long. V was trimmed by 8 bases and J by 2 bases, leaving 13 bases between them. The chain's CDR3 is CASGSRTAGNTIYF. In nucleotides, the CDR3 is TGTGCCAGCGGCTCCAGGACGGCTGGAAACACCATATATTTT.

The rearrangement links TRBV7-9 to TRBJ2-7; 8 bases match TRBD1. Germline V gives CDR1 SEHNR, CDR2 FQNEAQ (reference sequence). Germline trimming cut 1 base from V and 3 bases from J; bases unmatched to any gene: 8. The CDR3 is 16 amino acids. This chain's CDR3 is CASSLVTGAYDYEQYF. The CDR3 DNA sequence: TGTGCCAGCAGCTTAGTGACAGGGGCCTACGACTACGAGCAGTACTTC.

The chain carries TRBV27 and TRBJ1-1; TRBD1 might be the D (6 bases). Germline CDR1 is MNHEY and CDR2 is SMNVEV (reference sequence). This CDR3 has 14 amino acids. Trimming cost V 5 bases and J 2 bases, with 12 bases left between them. CDR3: CASSPGQLNTEAFF. Written as DNA, the CDR3 is TGTGCCAGCAGTCCTGGACAGCTTAACACTGAAGCTTTCTTT.

V is TRBV7-9 and J is TRBJ2-3, with D possibly being TRBD2 (6 bases). The CDR3 consists of 18 residues. V lost 1 base and J lost 1, with 18 bases in between. Germline V lookup: CDR1 SEHNR, CDR2 FQNEAQ (reference sequence). The CDR3 loop reads CASSLGRDSLPGTDTQYF. The CDR3 DNA is TGTGCCAGCAGCTTAGGTCGGGACTCCCTTCCGGGCACAGATACGCAGTATTTT.

V usage is TRBV7-9 and J usage is TRBJ1-1; the D gene is possibly TRBD1 (5 bases). Germline V lookup: CDR1 SEHNR, CDR2 FQNEAQ (reference sequence). V lost 1 base and J lost 11, with 20 bases in between. This CDR3 is built from 15 residues. CDR3 DNA sequence: TGTGCCAGCAGCTTAGAGGGGACGCGCCGGTTGATTGCTTTCTTT. Its protein product is CASSLEGTRRLIAFF.

The chain links TRBV7-6 to TRBJ2-3; 7 bases line up with TRBD1. The CDR3 contains 15 residues. V was clipped by 4 bases and J by 0 bases; unmatched bases: 4. Germline V gene lookup returns CDR1 SGHVS and CDR2 FNYEAQ. The CDR3 coding sequence is TGTGCCAGCAGCTCAGGGACAGAGAGCACAGATACGCAGTATTTT. Translation gives CASSSGTESTDTQYF.

Regarding this clone: One end of the junction does not line up with germline, which may come from a read error. The rearrangement links TRBV7-9 to TRBJ2-7; a weak D match, TRBD1 (6 bases). Germline V CDR1 and CDR2: SEHNR, FQNEAQ (reference sequence). This CDR3 is built from 14 residues. The CDR3 loop reads CAGSSVGQPYEQYF. CDR3 DNA: TGTGCCGGCAGCTCAGTAGGACAGCCCTACGAGCAGTACTTC.

The chain uses TRBV27 and TRBJ1-1; 8 bases fit TRBD1. The CDR3 sequence is 15 residues long. Germline V gene sequence: CDR1 MNHEY, CDR2 SMNVEV (reference sequence). With V trimmed by 5 bases and J by 3 bases, 8 bases remained unmatched. CDR3 DNA sequence: TGTGCCAGCAGTCCACATGACAGGGGCGACACTGAAGCTTTCTTT. Its translation: CASSPHDRGDTEAFF.

V usage is TRBV14 and J usage is TRBJ1-1; D not resolved. Deletions cut 5 bases from V and 0 bases from J, with 16 bases between. The CDR3 runs to 16 residues. Germline V lookup: CDR1 SGHDN, CDR2 FVKESK. CDR3 in amino acids: CASSEGHRRMNTEAFF. The CDR3 region has the DNA TGTGCCAGCAGCGAGGGCCACCGACGCATGAACACTGAAGCTTTCTTT.

This clone has a single count. V and J are TRBV9 and TRBJ2-7, with 10 bases identical to TRBD1. V lost 2 bases and J lost 3; bases outside the gene matches: 2. The CDR3 contains 14 residues. Germline values: CDR1 SGDLS, CDR2 YYNGEE. Here the CDR3 reads CASSVGQGIYEQYF. In DNA, the CDR3 is TGTGCCAGCAGCGTGGGACAGGGGATCTACGAGCAGTACTTC.

This sequence joins TRBV10-1 and TRBJ2-3, with no clear D. The CDR3 contains 15 residues. The V end was cut by 4 bases, the J end by 3 bases, with 14 bases between. Germline V lookup: CDR1 WNHNN, CDR2 SYGVQD (reference sequence). The CDR3 region has the DNA TGCGCCAGCAGTGCTAGAGAACAGAATACAGATACGCAGTATTTT. It translates to CASSAREQNTDTQYF.

The table lists this clone with a count of one. V is TRBV5-5 and J is TRBJ1-1; D gene ambiguous. V lost 2 bases and J 8 bases, leaving 10 bases between the germline ends. Germline loops: CDR1 SGHKS, CDR2 YYEKEE (reference sequence). CDR3 length: 12 amino acids. The CDR3 DNA reads as TGTGCCAGCAGCTTAGTGGGCTGGGAAGCTTTCTTT. Amino acids: CASSLVGWEAFF.

The chain employs TRBV6-4 and TRBJ2-3; tentatively, D is TRBD2 (5 bases). CDR1 and CDR2 (germline): MRHNA, SNTAGT. This CDR3 region has 15 residues. Trimming pared 2 bases from V and 6 bases from J, leaving 15 bases between. CDR3: CASSDVATRRDTQYF. CDR3 sequence (DNA): TGTGCCAGCAGTGACGTGGCTACGAGGAGGGATACGCAGTATTTT.

The rearrangement joins TRBV10-3 to TRBJ2-4, with D uncertain. Deletions cut 4 bases from V and 8 bases from J, with 12 bases between. This CDR3 contains 13 residues. Germline loops: CDR1 ENHRY, CDR2 SYGVKD. CDR3 sequence: CAISGSDGDIQYF. The CDR3 DNA is TGTGCCATCAGTGGGTCTGATGGGGACATTCAGTACTTC.

This clone has more than one count but fewer than ten. Other DNA sequences in the sample encode the same CDR3. The V call is TRBV7-9, the J call TRBJ2-7, with D unresolved. Per germline, CDR1 SEHNR and CDR2 FQNEAQ (reference sequence). The CDR3 consists of 11 residues. V was shortened by 5 bases and J by 3 bases, with 5 bases between the two germline ends. CDR3 region: CASSPSYEQYF. CDR3 bases: TGTGCCAGCAGCCCCAGCTACGAGCAGTACTTC. The full variable domain, in which reference TRBV7-9 and TRBJ2-7 provide the parts outside the CDR3, is DTGVSQNPRHKITKRGQNVTFRCDPISEHNRLYWYRQTLGQGPEFLTYFQNEAQLEKSRLLSDRFSAERPKGSFSTLEIQRTEQGDSAMYLCASSPSYEQYFGPGTRLTVT.

This CDR3 reads CASSSVPGQGEYEQYF. The CDR3, as DNA: TGTGCCAGCAGCTCCGTCCCAGGACAGGGGGAGTACGAGCAGTACTTC. This chain joins TRBV7-9 and TRBJ2-5; TRBD1 matches 10 bases. The J call is in doubt because the DNA end fits TRBJ2-7 better. The CDR3 covers 16 residues. The germline V gene encodes CDR1 SEHNR and CDR2 FQNEAQ (reference sequence).

This chain connects TRBV7-9 to TRBJ2-3, with a weak D call TRBD1 (6 bases). This CDR3 contains 17 residues. Germline V lookup: CDR1 SEHNR, CDR2 FQNEAQ (reference sequence). Deletions cut 5 bases from V and 2 bases from J, with 20 bases between. CDR3 coding DNA: TGTGCCAGCAGCGCCGCCCCCGACAGGCCTTACACAGATACGCAGTATTTT. Protein sequence: CASSAAPDRPYTDTQYF.

This sequence joins TRBV13 and TRBJ2-7; D unresolved. The V gene lost 5 bases and the J gene lost 6 bases, with 17 bases spanning the gap. Per germline, CDR1 PRHDT and CDR2 FYEKMQ (reference sequence). The CDR3 length is 14 residues. The CDR3 DNA is TGTGCCAGCAGCCAGCACGGCCCTGGGCTCGAGCAGTACTTC. Its protein product is CASSQHGPGLEQYF.

Points on this clone: Other nucleotide sequences from this sample produce the same CDR3. This chain uses TRBV9 with TRBJ2-1; a weak D match, TRBD1 (5 bases). Per the germline V gene, CDR1 is SGDLS and CDR2 is YYNGEE. V lost 0 bases and J 0 bases, leaving 7 bases between the germline ends. The CDR3 is 15 residues long. The CDR3 region is CASSVGTSSYNEQFF. The CDR3 nucleotides are TGTGCCAGCAGCGTAGGGACAAGCTCCTACAATGAGCAGTTCTTC. The variable domain in full, with the rest retrieved from reference TRBV9 and TRBJ2-1, is DSGVTQTPKHLITATGQRVTLRCSPRSGDLSVYWYQQSLDQGLQFLIQYYNGEERAKGNILERFSAQQFPDLHSELNLSSLELGDSALYFCASSVGTSSYNEQFFGPGTRLTVL.

The chain employs TRBV2 and TRBJ2-7; D is possibly TRBD2 (7 bases). V gave up 10 bases and J gave up 2 bases, with 15 bases separating them. The CDR3 covers 13 residues. Germline V gene data show CDR1 as SNHLY and CDR2 as FYNNEI. CDR3 amino acids: CAILGGAAYEQYF. The DNA of the CDR3 is TGTGCCATCTTGGGGGGGGCAGCCTACGAGCAGTACTTC.